The clone carrying this T cell receptor beta chain was counted a few times. When the RNA was reverse transcribed, random hexamers were used with an input of roughly 0.45 to 1 ug. Amplification of TCR beta CDR3 across 54 Vbeta and 13 Jbeta was performed with immunoSEQ multiplex PCR. Via MiXCR, TCRdb re-called the immunoSEQ multiplex PCR reads, giving one row per CDR3 protein. This table has about 130,000 distinct CDR3 sequences, approximately 93% appearing once. This sample is part of a study of CD8 T cells in Susac syndrome. CD8+ and CD4+ T cells taken from blood had their TCR beta sequenced. Isolation of CD8+ and CD4+ T cells was performed negatively, whereas enrichment of TEMRA cells was done by FACS. The CDR3 spans 13 residues. The germline V gene has CDR1 MNHEY and CDR2 SMNVEV (reference sequence). Trimming removed 4 bases from V and 1 base from J, with 7 bases in between.

Sequencing used CD8+ T cells from PBMCs. The chain is built from TRBV27 and TRBJ1-1, with D hard to call. This receptor was taken from a human donor with multiple sclerosis. CDR3: CASSWGRNTEAFF. The CDR3 DNA reads TGTGCCAGCAGTTGGGGTCGGAACACTGAAGCTTTCTTT.